This TCR beta chain originates from a study of T cell responses to AZD1222 COVID-19 vaccine. Clones were read by immunoSEQ multiplex PCR, and TCRdb kept only the in-frame ones, dropping some. Of 180,000 or so clones in the sample, about 92% were seen once. For this clone: Additional DNA sequences in this sample encode the identical CDR3.

Per germline, CDR1 MNHEY and CDR2 SMNVEV (reference sequence). Trimming left V 2 bases short and J 8 bases short, with 9 bases between. The CDR3 extends over 12 amino acids. The source is an adult in good health. V usage is TRBV27 and J usage is TRBJ1-1; D possibly corresponds to TRBD1 (6 bases). The sequences come from peripheral blood, collected on day 0 of AZD1222 vaccination. DNA of the CDR3: TGTGCCAGCAGTTTACGGGGGGGCGAAGCTTTCTTT. It is translated as CASSLRGGEAFF.